The 2 T cell receptor beta chains below all came from one sample that was sequenced in a study of CD8 T cells in Susac syndrome. Roughly 0.45 to 1 ug RNA was reverse transcribed with random hexamers. TCRdb re-called the immunoSEQ multiplex PCR reads through MiXCR, storing one row per CDR3 protein. The sample includes around 190,000 distinct CDR3 sequences, about 95% seen only once; the top ten take more than 0.1%. Source material: CD4+ T cells from PBMCs. Source of these receptors: a human donor in good health.

The rearrangement links TRBV23-1 to TRBJ1-3, with TRBD1 identical over 7 bases. TRBV23-1 is known as an ORF, though its function is uncertain. V shed 3 bases and J 0 bases; nucleotides not matched to a gene: 5. The CDR3 is made up of 16 amino acids. The CDR3 spells CASSQAGQSSGNTIYF. DNA for the CDR3: TGCGCCAGCAGTCAGGCGGGACAGAGCTCTGGAAACACCATATATTTT.

The chain is built from TRBV29-1 and TRBJ2-7; D perhaps matches TRBD2 (5 bases). V was trimmed by 0 bases and J by 4 bases, leaving 13 bases between them. Looked up from germline, CDR1 is SQVTM and CDR2 is ANQGSEA. The CDR3 consists of 14 residues. The CDR3 loop is CSVEEFSGDYEQYF. CDR3 coding DNA: TGCAGCGTTGAAGAATTCAGCGGTGATTACGAGCAGTACTTC.